The rows below give T cell receptor beta chains drawn from one sample of a study of blood T cell repertoires in COVID-19. The method was immunoSEQ multiplex PCR; TCRdb's version includes in-frame clones alone and lacks a portion of them. Counted here are about 74,000 clones, about 90% occurring once; the ten biggest clones make up around 5%. Specimen: peripheral blood. These receptors originate from a woman aged 80 or older with acute or convalescent COVID-19. Both conserved end residues are part of each CDR3. The D gene is left open where the match is weak. Where a row states a size, it is once, few, many or the class of an expanded clone; other rows omit it.

clone_size,j_call,v_call,d_call,cdr3_nt,cdr3_aa
NA,TRBJ1-5,TRBV4-1,TRBD1,TGCGCCAGTTCGAACCCGGACAGGGACAATCAGCCCCAGCATTTT,CASSNPDRDNQPQHF
NA,TRBJ1-1,TRBV19,TRBD1,TGTGCCAGTAGTCCCCTGACAGGGGAGGGAGCTTTCTTT,CASSPLTGEGAFF
NA,TRBJ2-2,TRBV7-3,NA,TGTGCCAGCAGCCTCAACAGCTACACCGGGGAGCTGTTTTTT,CASSLNSYTGELFF
NA,TRBJ1-2,TRBV14,NA,TGTGCCAGCAGCCAAGATCTCGGGGGGGAAGGCTACACCTTC,CASSQDLGGEGYTF
once,TRBJ2-4,TRBV6-2/TRBV6-3,NA,TGTGCCAGCAGTTACTCGATTTCGGGCATTCAGTACTTC,CASSYSISGIQYF
few,TRBJ2-1,TRBV30,NA,TGTGCCTGGAGTGCACCTGAAACAGGGCATGATGAGCAGTTCTTC,CAWSAPETGHDEQFF
NA,TRBJ1-1,TRBV19,NA,TGTGCCAGTAGTATGACCAGGGCCGGCACTGAAGCTTTCTTT,CASSMTRAGTEAFF
NA,TRBJ2-1,TRBV6-5,NA,TGTGCCAGCAGCCTCGGGAGTGGGTCCTACAATGAGCAGTTCTTC,CASSLGSGSYNEQFF
NA,TRBJ1-6,TRBV29-1,TRBD1,TGCAGCGTTGATATGACCGACAGGGCTGATTCCTATAATTCACCCCTCCACTTT,CSVDMTDRADSYNSPLHF
NA,TRBJ2-7,TRBV12-3/TRBV12-4,NA,TGTGCCAGCAGTCCCACTTGGTACGAGCAGTACTTC,CASSPTWYEQYF
NA,TRBJ1-2,TRBV5-1,NA,TGCGCCAGCAGCTCCTCGGTGGGGCTCGGCTATGGCTACACCTTC,CASSSSVGLGYGYTF
few,TRBJ2-7,TRBV3-1/TRBV3-2,NA,TGTGCCAGCAGCCAAGATTGGCAGGGGCAGATCTACGAGCAGTACTTC,CASSQDWQGQIYEQYF
NA,TRBJ1-3,TRBV2,TRBD1,TGTGCCAGCAGACAGGGGAGAAACACCATATATTTT,CASRQGRNTIYF
NA,TRBJ2-1,TRBV7-8,NA,TGTGCCAGCAGCCCTTACAATGAGCAGTTCTTC,CASSPYNEQFF
NA,TRBJ1-4,TRBV19,TRBD1,TGTGCCAGTAGTCTCACTCGGGACAGGAAGAATGAAAAACTGTTTTTT,CASSLTRDRKNEKLFF
NA,TRBJ2-7,TRBV7-9,NA,TGTGCCAGCAGCCCCGGTTTCGGGGAGATCTACTTC,CASSPGFGEIYF
NA,TRBJ2-1,TRBV18,NA,TGTGCCAGCTCACCACCGGCTAGCATCTACAATGAGCAGTTCTTC,CASSPPASIYNEQFF
NA,TRBJ2-1,TRBV24-1,NA,TGTGCCACCAGTGAGGGGCCCGAGCAGTTCTTC,CATSEGPEQFF
NA,TRBJ2-5,TRBV9,TRBD2,TGTGCCAGCAGCGTAAAAAGCGGGGGGATCCAAGAGACCCAGTACTTC,CASSVKSGGIQETQYF
NA,TRBJ2-7,TRBV7-2,TRBD2,TGTGCCAGCAGCTTAGTTCTTAGCGGGGGTCCGGGCGAGCAGTACTTC,CASSLVLSGGPGEQYF
NA,TRBJ1-3,TRBV30,NA,TGTGCCTGGTCTAGGGGGATCGGAAACACCATATATTTT,CAWSRGIGNTIYF